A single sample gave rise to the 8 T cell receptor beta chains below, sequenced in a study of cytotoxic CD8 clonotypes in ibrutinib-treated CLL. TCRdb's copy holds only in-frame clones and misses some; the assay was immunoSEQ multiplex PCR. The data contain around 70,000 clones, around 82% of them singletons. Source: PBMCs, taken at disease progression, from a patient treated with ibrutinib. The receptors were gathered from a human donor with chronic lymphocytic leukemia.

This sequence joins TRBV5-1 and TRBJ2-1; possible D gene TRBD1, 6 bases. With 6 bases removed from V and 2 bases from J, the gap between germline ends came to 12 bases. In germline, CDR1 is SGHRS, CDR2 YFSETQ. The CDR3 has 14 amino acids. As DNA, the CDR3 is TGCGCCAGCAAGGGGGAGACAACCTACAATGAGCAGTTCTTC. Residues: CASKGETTYNEQFF.

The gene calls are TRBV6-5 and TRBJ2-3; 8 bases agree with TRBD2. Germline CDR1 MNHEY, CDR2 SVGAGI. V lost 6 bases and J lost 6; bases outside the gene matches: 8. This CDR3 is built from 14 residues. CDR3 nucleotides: TGTGCCAGCAGAAAAGCGGGAGCAACTGATACGCAGTATTTT. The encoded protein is CASRKAGATDTQYF.

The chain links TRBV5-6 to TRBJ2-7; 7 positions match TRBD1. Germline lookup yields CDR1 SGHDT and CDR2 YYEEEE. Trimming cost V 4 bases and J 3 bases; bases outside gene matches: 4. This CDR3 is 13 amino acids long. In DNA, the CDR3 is TGTGCCAGCAGCAAGGGACAGTACTACGAGCAGTACTTC. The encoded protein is CASSKGQYYEQYF.

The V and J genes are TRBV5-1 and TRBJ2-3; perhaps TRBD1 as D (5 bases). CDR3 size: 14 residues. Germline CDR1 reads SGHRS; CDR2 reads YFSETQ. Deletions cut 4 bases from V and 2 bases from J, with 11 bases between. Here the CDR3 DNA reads TGCGCCAGCAGCCGAAGGGGATACACAGATACGCAGTATTTT. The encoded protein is CASSRRGYTDTQYF.

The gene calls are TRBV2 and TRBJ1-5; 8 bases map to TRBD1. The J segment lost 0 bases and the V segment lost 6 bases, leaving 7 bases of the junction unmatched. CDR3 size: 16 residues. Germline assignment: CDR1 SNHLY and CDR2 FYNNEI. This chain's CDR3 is CASSVGQGNSNQPQHF. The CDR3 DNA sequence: TGTGCCAGCAGCGTCGGACAGGGAAATAGCAATCAGCCCCAGCATTTT.

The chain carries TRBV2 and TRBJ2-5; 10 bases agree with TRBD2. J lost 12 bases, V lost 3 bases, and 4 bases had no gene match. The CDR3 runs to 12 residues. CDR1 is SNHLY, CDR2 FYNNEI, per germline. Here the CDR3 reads CASSDSGTSEYF. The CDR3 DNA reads TGTGCCAGCAGTGACTCCGGGACTAGCGAGTACTTC.

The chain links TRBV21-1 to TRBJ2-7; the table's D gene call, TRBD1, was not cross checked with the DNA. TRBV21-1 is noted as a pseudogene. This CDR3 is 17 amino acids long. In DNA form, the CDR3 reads TGTGCCAGCAGCATAGGTGCTCGGGACAGGCAGTCCTACGAGCAGTACTTC. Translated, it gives CASSIGARDRQSYEQYF.

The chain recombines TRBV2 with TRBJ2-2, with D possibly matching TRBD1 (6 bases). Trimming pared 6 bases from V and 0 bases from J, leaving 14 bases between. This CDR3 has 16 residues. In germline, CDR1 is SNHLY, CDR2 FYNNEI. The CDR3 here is CASRTPWTANTGELFF. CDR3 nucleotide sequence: TGTGCCAGCAGGACGCCCTGGACAGCGAACACCGGGGAGCTGTTTTTT. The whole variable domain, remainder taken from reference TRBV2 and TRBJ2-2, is EPEVTQTPSHQVTQMGQEVILRCVPISNHLYFYWYRQILGQKVEFLVSFYNNEISEKSEIFDDQFSVERPDGSNFTLKIRSTKLEDSAMYFCASRTPWTANTGELFFGEGSRLTVL.